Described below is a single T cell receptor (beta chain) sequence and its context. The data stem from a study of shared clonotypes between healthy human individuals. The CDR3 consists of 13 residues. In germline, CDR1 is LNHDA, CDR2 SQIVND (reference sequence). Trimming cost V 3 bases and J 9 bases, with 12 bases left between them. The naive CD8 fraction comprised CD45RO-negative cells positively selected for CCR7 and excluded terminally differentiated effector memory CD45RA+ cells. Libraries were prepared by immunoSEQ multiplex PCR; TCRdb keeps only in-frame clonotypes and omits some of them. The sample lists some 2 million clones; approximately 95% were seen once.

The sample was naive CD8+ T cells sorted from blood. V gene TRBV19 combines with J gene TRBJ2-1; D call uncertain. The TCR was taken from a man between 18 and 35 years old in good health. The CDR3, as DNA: TGTGCCAGTAGTATTAAAGGGTTTTTTGAGCAGTTCTTC. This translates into CASSIKGFFEQFF.